In its sample, the clone carrying this T cell receptor (beta chain) was seen many times. The antigen is unknown. The data stem from a study of T-cell reconstitution after alpha-beta-depleted transplantation in children. Study-level results: After one year, T-cell counts and TCRbeta diversity mostly came from new T cells. About two months after transplant, alpha-beta T cells reportedly came from several hundred expanded graft clones.

Unique molecular identifiers were incorporated when the TCRbeta library was constructed. Each CDR3 protein gets one entry after TCRdb re-called the PCR reads with MiXCR. The sample includes roughly 120,000 distinct CDR3 sequences, 23% of them seen just once. The germline CDR1 and CDR2 sequences are SQVTM and ANQGSEA. This CDR3 is built from 14 residues. V shed 7 bases and J shed 2 bases, with 17 bases lying between them. The V call is TRBV29-1, the J call TRBJ2-5; weak D call: TRBD2 (7 bases). The source was PBMCs, mostly from graft donor cells, collected 180 days after TCRalphabeta/CD19-depleted stem cell transplant. The sequence was obtained from a male patient aged 2 to 9 who had a stem cell transplant for chronic granulomatous disease, so the T cells may come from the graft donor. CDR3 DNA sequence: TGCAGCGAACGGGGGGCTAGCGGACAAGAGACCCAGTACTTC. Its protein product is CSERGASGQETQYF.